A single T cell receptor (beta chain) is shown here with its context. The sample's treatment: 15 to 20 received Ad26.COV2.S at low or high dose, single or two shots; 5 received placebo; per-sample allocation not given. Sampling was done on day 63 after the first vaccine or placebo injection. The data were obtained in a study of Ad26.COV2.S vaccination and SARS-CoV-2 variants. Germline CDR1 and CDR2: SEHNR and FQNEAQ (reference sequence). The CDR3 has 15 amino acids. The V end was cut by 5 bases, the J end by 0 bases, with 12 bases between. Clones were read by immunoSEQ multiplex PCR, and TCRdb kept only the in-frame ones, dropping some. The table includes about 330,000 clones, approximately 87% detected once.

The chain couples TRBV7-9 to TRBJ2-3, with D uncertain. The clonotype originates from a person aged 18-60 years who received the Ad26.COV2.S COVID-19 vaccine or a placebo. The starting material was peripheral blood, obtained in a trial of Ad26.COV2.S vaccine versus placebo. CDR3 in DNA: TGTGCCAGCAGCCCCGTGAAGGTCAGCACAGATACGCAGTATTTT. Translation: CASSPVKVSTDTQYF. Drawing the rest from reference TRBV7-9 and TRBJ2-3, the complete variable domain is DTGVSQNPRHKITKRGQNVTFRCDPISEHNRLYWYRQTLGQGPEFLTYFQNEAQLEKSRLLSDRFSAERPKGSFSTLEIQRTEQGDSAMYLCASSPVKVSTDTQYFGPGTRLTVL.